The source of this T cell receptor beta chain is a study of cytomegalovirus exposure and HLA in healthy donors. Whole-study findings and limits: Most subjects had HLA-A and HLA-B alleles reportedly predicted accurately by TCR beta sequences.

The CDR3 sequence is 13 residues long. V lost 6 bases and J lost 1, with 9 bases in between. CDR1 is MNHEY and CDR2 is SVGAGI in the germline V gene. Primers for the PCR totalled 60 Vbeta and 13 Jbeta. Profiled with immunoSEQ multiplex PCR; TCRdb holds only in-frame clones, not every one. The repertoire holds some 170,000 clones, with 75% to 85% as singletons. Turning to this clone: The antigen is undetermined.

The clonotype was recovered from a man between 25 and 39 years old in good health and CMV-seronegative. The genes are TRBV6-5 and TRBJ1-1, with D possibly matching TRBD1 (5 bases). Sequencing was performed on PBMCs. The DNA of the CDR3 is TGTGCCAGCAGGCTGCAGGGGAACACTGAAGCTTTCTTT. The encoded protein is CASRLQGNTEAFF.